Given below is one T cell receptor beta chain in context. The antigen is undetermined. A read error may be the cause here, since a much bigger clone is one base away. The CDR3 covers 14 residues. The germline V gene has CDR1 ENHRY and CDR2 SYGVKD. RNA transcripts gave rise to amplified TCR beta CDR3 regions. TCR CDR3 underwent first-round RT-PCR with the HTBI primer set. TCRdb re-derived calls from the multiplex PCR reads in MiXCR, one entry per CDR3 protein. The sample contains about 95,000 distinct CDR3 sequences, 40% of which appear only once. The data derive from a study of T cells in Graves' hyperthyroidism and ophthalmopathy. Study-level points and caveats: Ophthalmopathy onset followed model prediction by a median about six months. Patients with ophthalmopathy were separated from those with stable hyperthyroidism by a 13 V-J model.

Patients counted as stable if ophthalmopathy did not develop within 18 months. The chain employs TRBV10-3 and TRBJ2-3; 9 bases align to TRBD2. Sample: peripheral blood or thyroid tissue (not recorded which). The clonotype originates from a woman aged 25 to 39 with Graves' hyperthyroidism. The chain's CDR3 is CATHSGRDGDTRYF. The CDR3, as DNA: TGTGCCACCCATAGCGGGAGAGATGGAGATACGCGGTATTTT.